Included here is one T cell receptor (beta chain) sequence, with context. Its cognate antigen is unknown. TCRdb re-called the 5' RACE reads with MiXCR, one entry per CDR3 protein. The sample holds approximately 290,000 distinct CDR3 sequences, more than 20% seen once. This entry is derived from a study of CD8 T cells in ankylosing spondylitis. Trimming left V 2 bases short and J 7 bases short, with 12 bases between. CDR3 length: 13 amino acids. CDR1 is MNHEY and CDR2 is SVGEGT in the germline V gene. The study, taken as a whole, reports: About 8 highly homologous variants made up a TCR beta motif, and this motif appeared characteristic of ankylosing spondylitis blood.

The sequence was obtained from a female donor with ankylosing spondylitis or in good health (not recorded which). This chain connects TRBV6-2 or TRBV6-3 to TRBJ2-7; D unclear. The sample was blood, either unsorted or a sorted T cell fraction (not recorded which). The CDR3 nucleotides read TGTGCCAGCAGTTACGCGGCAGACGGGGAGCAGTACTTC. Its translation: CASSYAADGEQYF.